Shown below are 21 T cell receptor beta chains from a single sample sequenced in a study of shared clonotypes between healthy human individuals. Here immunoSEQ multiplex PCR was the method, and the copy in TCRdb shows in-frame clones only, minus some. The repertoire holds about 2 million clones, with 85% to 95% as singletons. The material sequenced was naive CD4+ T cells sorted from blood. As for subset: CD45RA+ positively selected. These receptors were taken from a man between 18 and 35 years old in good health.

The V call is TRBV7-9, the J call TRBJ2-1; no reliable D call. The CDR3 runs to 15 residues. The germline V gene has CDR1 SEHNR and CDR2 FQNEAQ (reference sequence). Trimming stripped 3 bases from V and 4 bases from J, with 13 bases between. CDR3: CASSLAVTLYNEQFF. CDR3 sequence (DNA): TGTGCCAGCAGCTTGGCGGTCACTCTATACAATGAGCAGTTCTTC. Looking up the rest from reference TRBV7-9 and TRBJ2-1 gives the full variable domain: DTGVSQNPRHKITKRGQNVTFRCDPISEHNRLYWYRQTLGQGPEFLTYFQNEAQLEKSRLLSDRFSAERPKGSFSTLEIQRTEQGDSAMYLCASSLAVTLYNEQFFGPGTRLTVL.

The chain combines TRBV5-4 with TRBJ2-1; 9 bases agree with TRBD1. The CDR3 is made up of 16 amino acids. The J segment lost 9 bases and the V segment lost 0 bases, leaving 10 bases of the junction unmatched. Germline CDR1 reads SGHNT; CDR2 reads YYREEE (reference sequence). The CDR3 spells CASSLEGQGHSPEQFF. As DNA, the CDR3 is TGTGCCAGCAGCTTGGAGGGACAGGGCCATTCCCCTGAGCAGTTCTTC.

This chain connects TRBV6-5 to TRBJ1-2; 7 bases are a match to TRBD1. The length of the CDR3 is 16 residues. The V gene's germline CDR1 is MNHEY and CDR2 SVGAGI. After removal of 0 bases from V and 0 bases from J, the junction contained 4 bases not matched to a gene. The CDR3 region has the DNA TGTGCCAGCAGTTACTCCGACAGGGAATCTAACTATGGCTACACCTTC. Amino acid sequence: CASSYSDRESNYGYTF.

Concerning this clone: Other DNA sequences within the sample encode an identical CDR3. J is TRBJ2-1 and V is TRBV30; D is uncertain. Per the germline V gene, CDR1 is GTSNPN and CDR2 is SVGIG (reference sequence). The CDR3 sequence is 12 residues long. Trimming took 2 bases from V and 7 from J, leaving 9 bases between them. CDR3 amino acids: CAWSPGGNEQFF. In DNA form, the CDR3 reads TGTGCCTGGAGTCCGGGTGGGAATGAGCAGTTCTTC. Based on the CDR3 plus reference TRBV30 and TRBJ2-1, the full variable domain is SQTIHQWPATLVQPVGSPLSLECTVEGTSNPNLYWYRQAAGRGLQLLFYSVGIGQISSEVPQNLSASRPQDRQFILSSKKLLLSDSGFYLCAWSPGGNEQFFGPGTRLTVL.

The chain joins TRBV30 to TRBJ1-4; D is undetermined. CDR1 is GTSNPN, CDR2 SVGIG, per germline (reference sequence). The CDR3 has 14 amino acids. Trimming took 2 bases from V and 8 from J, leaving 15 bases between them. In DNA, the CDR3 is TGTGCCTGGAGTTCCCGGGTCGAAGGCGAAAAACTGTTTTTT. It translates to CAWSSRVEGEKLFF.

The chain employs TRBV5-4 and TRBJ2-5; D is unclear. The V and J ends lost 0 bases and 2 bases respectively, with 8 bases between them. Germline V gene data show CDR1 as SGHNT and CDR2 as YYREEE (reference sequence). There are 14 residues in the CDR3. The CDR3 here is CASSLGFPQETQYF. The DNA for the CDR3 is TGTGCCAGCAGCTTGGGTTTCCCTCAAGAGACCCAGTACTTC. Full variable domain (rest looked up from reference TRBV5-4 and TRBJ2-5): ETGVTQSPTHLIKTRGQQVTLRCSSQSGHNTVSWYQQALGQGPQFIFQYYREEENGRGNFPPRFSGLQFPNYSSELNVNALELDDSALYLCASSLGFPQETQYFGPGTRLLVL.

The chain employs TRBV29-1 and TRBJ1-4; D ambiguous. The CDR3 loop spans 14 amino acids. Trimming stripped 6 bases from V and 0 bases from J, with 11 bases between. The germline V gene encodes CDR1 SQVTM and CDR2 ANQGSEA. CDR3 sequence: CSVRGDTTNEKLFF. The CDR3 nucleotides read TGCAGCGTGCGGGGAGACACAACTAATGAAAAACTGTTTTTT.

The rearrangement uses TRBV10-3 and TRBJ2-3, with a tentative D call TRBD2 (5 bases). The CDR3 consists of 12 residues. Trimming removed 7 bases from V and 5 bases from J, with 10 bases in between. CDR1 and CDR2 (germline): ENHRY, SYGVKD. The CDR3 is CAIMNGGDTQYF. The DNA for the CDR3 is TGTGCCATCATGAACGGAGGAGATACGCAGTATTTT.

This chain uses TRBV27 with TRBJ2-3; 7 bases align to TRBD1. CDR1 MNHEY and CDR2 SMNVEV come from the germline V gene (reference sequence). J lost 0 bases, V lost 5 bases, and 8 bases had no gene match. The CDR3 sequence is 16 residues long. The CDR3 DNA is TGTGCCAGCAGTCTCGCGGACAGGACTAGCACAGATACGCAGTATTTT. This encodes CASSLADRTSTDTQYF.

V usage is TRBV5-6 and J usage is TRBJ1-2, with TRBD1 identical over 8 bases. The CDR3 is 15 amino acids. Trimming took 4 bases from V and 3 from J; bases not matched to a gene: 8. Germline V gene lookup returns CDR1 SGHDT and CDR2 YYEEEE. The CDR3 coding sequence is TGTGCCAGCAGCCCCCGGGACAGGCTTTACTATGGCTACACCTTC. It encodes CASSPRDRLYYGYTF.

This chain connects TRBV5-1 to TRBJ2-1; D perhaps matches TRBD2 (6 bases). In germline, CDR1 is SGHRS, CDR2 YFSETQ. V lost 7 bases to trimming and J lost 8 bases, with 19 bases between them. The CDR3 totals 14 residues. This chain's CDR3 is CASSPGPGVDEQFF. DNA of the CDR3: TGCGCCAGCTCCCCGGGACCGGGGGTGGATGAGCAGTTCTTC.

This clone has only one observation. The gene calls are TRBV10-3 and TRBJ1-3; D unclear. This CDR3 is built from 14 residues. Per the germline V gene, CDR1 is ENHRY and CDR2 is SYGVKD. The germline V and J ends were trimmed by 7 bases and 0 bases, with 10 bases remaining between them. The CDR3 DNA is TGTGCCATCACTCCACATAGCTCTGGAAACACCATATATTTT. This gives the protein CAITPHSSGNTIYF.

This chain connects TRBV5-1 to TRBJ2-5, with D possibly being TRBD2 (5 bases). The CDR3 has 13 residues. V lost 4 bases and J 5 bases, leaving 12 bases between the germline ends. Per germline, CDR1 SGHRS and CDR2 YFSETQ. Here the CDR3 DNA reads TGCGCCAGCAGCCCTGGAAGGGAGGAGACCCAGTACTTC. Protein: CASSPGREETQYF. The full variable domain, rest sourced from reference TRBV5-1 and TRBJ2-5, is KAGVTQTPRYLIKTRGQQVTLSCSPISGHRSVSWYQQTPGQGLQFLFEYFSETQRNKGNFPGRFSGRQFSNSRSEMNVSTLELGDSALYLCASSPGREETQYFGPGTRLLVL.

The rearrangement uses TRBV2 and TRBJ1-2; a weak D match, TRBD1 (6 bases). Germline V gives CDR1 SNHLY, CDR2 FYNNEI. The CDR3 consists of 13 residues. V gave up 6 bases and J gave up 8 bases, with 16 bases separating them. CDR3 sequence reads: CASRPTGPGGYTF. DNA of the CDR3: TGTGCCAGCAGGCCCACAGGGCCGGGAGGCTACACCTTC.

This clone was observed a few times. The CDR3 DNA is TGCGCCAGCAGCCAAGATTATCCGGAGACCCAGTACTTC. Translation gives CASSQDYPETQYF. This sequence joins TRBV4-3 and TRBJ2-5, with no clear D. The ends were cut back, 0 bases at V and 5 bases at J, with 7 bases in the middle. The CDR3 is made up of 13 amino acids. Germline V gene data show CDR1 as LGHNA and CDR2 as YSLEER.

The J gene is TRBJ2-2, the V gene TRBV5-1; D ambiguous. Germline V gene sequence: CDR1 SGHRS, CDR2 YFSETQ. There are 13 residues in the CDR3. V dropped 4 bases and J dropped 14 bases, with 18 bases sitting between them. CDR3 sequence (DNA): TGCGCCAGCAGCACTAACGAGGTCGGATACCTGTTTTTT. It yields the protein CASSTNEVGYLFF.

On this clone itself: Other nucleotide sequences in the sample specify the same CDR3. The V gene is TRBV6-5, the J gene TRBJ1-1, with D possibly TRBD1 on 6 matching bases. This CDR3 spans 13 amino acids. V was cut by 1 base and J by 5 bases, with 8 bases left in between. Germline V lookup: CDR1 MNHEY, CDR2 SVGAGI. CDR3 protein: CASSYLGGTEAFF. The CDR3 coding sequence is TGTGCCAGCAGTTACTTAGGGGGGACTGAAGCTTTCTTT.

The gene calls are TRBV6-6 and TRBJ2-7; no clear D. The CDR3 spans 13 residues. Between the trimmed V and J ends, which lost 2 bases and 3 bases, there was a span of 8 bases. Per the germline V gene, CDR1 is MNHNY and CDR2 is SVGAGI (reference sequence). The CDR3 bases are TGTGCCAGCAGTTACGGGCACAACTACGAGCAGTACTTC. As protein: CASSYGHNYEQYF.

J is TRBJ2-1 and V is TRBV7-9; a possible D gene is TRBD1 (6 bases). Germline-derived CDR1 and CDR2 are SEHNR and FQNEAQ (reference sequence). The CDR3 totals 14 residues. The germline V and J ends were trimmed by 3 bases and 9 bases, with 15 bases remaining between them. For the CDR3, the DNA is TGTGCCAGCAGCTTGGCAGGGGCGGTTAGTGAGCAGTTCTTC. This translates into CASSLAGAVSEQFF. The whole variable domain, remainder taken from reference TRBV7-9 and TRBJ2-1, is DTGVSQNPRHKITKRGQNVTFRCDPISEHNRLYWYRQTLGQGPEFLTYFQNEAQLEKSRLLSDRFSAERPKGSFSTLEIQRTEQGDSAMYLCASSLAGAVSEQFFGPGTRLTVL.

About this clone itself: This sample also contains other DNA sequences that code for the same CDR3. The chain carries TRBV6-6 and TRBJ2-7; D is ambiguous. The CDR3 spans 13 residues. V dropped 2 bases and J dropped 3 bases, with 8 bases sitting between them. Germline-derived CDR1 and CDR2 are MNHNY and SVGAGI (reference sequence). This CDR3 is CASSYTGNYEQYF. Written as DNA, the CDR3 is TGTGCCAGCAGTTACACTGGCAACTACGAGCAGTACTTC.

Comments on this clone: Other DNA sequences from this sample encode an identical CDR3 as well. This chain connects TRBV5-1 to TRBJ2-5, with no clear D. V gave up 4 bases and J gave up 0 bases, with 4 bases separating them. The germline V gene has CDR1 SGHRS and CDR2 YFSETQ. The CDR3 is 12 residues long. CDR3 DNA sequence: TGCGCCAGCAGCCCTAACCAAGAGACCCAGTACTTC. Protein sequence: CASSPNQETQYF.